This T cell receptor beta chain was obtained from a study of post-analysis software for immune sequencing data. Study context: Progressive-relapsing, secondary progressive and relapsing-remitting multiple sclerosis were among the disease courses included. Findings and caveats of the study: Patients had higher frequencies than controls of about five TRBV segments, including TRBV5-6, TRBV5-1 and TRBV20-1.

Germline-derived CDR1 and CDR2 are MDHEN and SYDVKM. V lost 6 bases and J lost 1; bases outside the gene matches: 10. The CDR3 sequence is 17 residues long. TCR beta libraries were prepared from cDNA with unique molecular identifiers. TCRdb reprocessed the PCR reads via MiXCR and lists one record per CDR3 protein. The sample carries some 450,000 distinct CDR3 sequences, roughly 45% recorded once. This clonotype was detected only a few times. The target antigen is unknown. The sample was blood. This rearrangement joins TRBV28 to TRBJ2-7; TRBD2 matches 12 bases. This sequence was found in a girl aged 10-17 years with multiple sclerosis. The CDR3 reads CASSPPRLAGESYEQYF. Written as DNA, the CDR3 is TGTGCCAGCAGCCCACCGAGACTAGCGGGAGAATCCTACGAGCAGTACTTC.